Sequencing of this T cell receptor (beta chain) was carried out in a study of blood T cell repertoires in COVID-19. Trimming took 4 bases from V and 10 from J; bases not matched to a gene: 7. Germline V gives CDR1 SNHLY, CDR2 FYNNEI. The CDR3 runs to 14 residues. Assay used: immunoSEQ multiplex PCR; TCRdb lists only in-frame clones, some missing. The sample consists of around 110,000 clones, more than 75% of them appearing once. The sequenced sample was peripheral blood. V and J are TRBV2 and TRBJ1-6, with 7 bases matching TRBD1. This clonotype originated in a man aged 65 to 79 with acute or convalescent COVID-19. CDR3 amino acids: CASSAPRQGSPLHF. The CDR3 coding sequence is TGTGCCAGCAGTGCACCCCGACAGGGATCACCCCTCCACTTT.